One sample yielded the 13 T cell receptor beta chains listed below, sequenced in a study of regulatory T cells in long-lasting Graves disease. Time point reported: newly diagnosed GD, antithyroid drugs for less than 3 months. The TCR library was made from RNA extracted from PBMCs. Building of the TCR beta libraries involved iRepertoire HTBI primers and Arm-PCR of CDR3 regions. TCRdb independently ran MiXCR on the multiplex PCR reads; one entry per CDR3 protein. The sample lists about 620,000 distinct CDR3 sequences, approximately 15% occurring once. These records were also assigned to another study, of T cells in Graves' hyperthyroidism and ophthalmopathy.

This specimen was peripheral blood mononuclear cells (PBMCs), taken at new diagnosis, from a patient treated with antithyroid drugs. Receptors were obtained from a woman younger than 45 with Graves disease.

This clonotype was seen only a few times. The chain joins TRBV3-1 to TRBJ2-7, with 9 bases aligning to TRBD2. CDR1 and CDR2 (germline): LGHDT, YNNKEL (reference sequence). The J segment lost 12 bases and the V segment lost 4 bases, leaving 10 bases of the junction unmatched. This CDR3 contains 13 residues. CDR3 region: CASSPDSGRLVYF. The CDR3 DNA reads as TGTGCCAGCAGCCCAGATAGCGGGAGATTGGTGTACTTC.

This clonotype was observed many times. The V call is TRBV6-5, the J call TRBJ1-3; TRBD1 matches at 7 bases. The CDR3 runs to 14 residues. With 4 bases clipped from V and 6 bases from J, the junction kept 6 bases outside the gene matches. Germline lookup yields CDR1 MNHEY and CDR2 SVGAGI. The CDR3 sequence is CASSFDRDLNTIYF. DNA for the CDR3: TGTGCCAGCAGTTTCGACAGGGACCTAAACACCATATATTTT.

This chain uses TRBV28 with TRBJ2-1; 7 bases line up with TRBD1. Germline V lookup: CDR1 MDHEN, CDR2 SYDVKM. The CDR3 length is 14 residues. With 2 bases clipped from V and 10 bases from J, the junction kept 8 bases outside the gene matches. CDR3 sequence (DNA): TGTGCCAGCAGTTTAGGGCAGGGGGTACGGGAGCAGTTCTTC. Translating it yields CASSLGQGVREQFF.

This clonotype was seen repeatedly, ten times or more. CDR3: CASRATNEKLFF. DNA for the CDR3: TGTGCCAGCCGTGCAACTAATGAAAAACTGTTTTTT. The rearrangement links TRBV3-1 to TRBJ1-4; D is unresolved. Germline values: CDR1 LGHDT, CDR2 YNNKEL (reference sequence). The CDR3 sequence is 12 residues long. Trimming left V 8 bases short and J 0 bases short, with 4 bases between.

In this sample, this clonotype turned up many times. The chain links TRBV28 to TRBJ2-1; D is perhaps TRBD2 (6 bases). The V gene's germline CDR1 is MDHEN and CDR2 SYDVKM. The CDR3 has 15 residues. With 5 bases removed from V and 2 bases from J, the gap between germline ends came to 13 bases. As DNA, the CDR3 is TGTGCCAGCAGTCCCTTAGCGGATACCTACAATGAGCAGTTCTTC. It translates to CASSPLADTYNEQFF.

This clonotype came up a few times. This chain links TRBV9 with TRBJ1-5; D ambiguous. The germline CDR1 and CDR2 sequences are SGDLS and YYNGEE. V was clipped by 4 bases and J by 4 bases, with 15 bases between them. CDR3 length: 15 amino acids. The CDR3 here is CASSTSGLANQPQHF. CDR3 DNA sequence: TGTGCCAGCAGCACCTCAGGCCTTGCTAATCAGCCCCAGCATTTT.

This chain connects TRBV19 to TRBJ1-2; 9 bases align to TRBD1. Per germline, CDR1 LNHDA and CDR2 SQIVND (reference sequence). The J segment lost 4 bases and the V segment lost 5 bases, leaving 8 bases of the junction unmatched. This CDR3 has 15 residues. In DNA form, the CDR3 reads TGTGCCAGTAGTGCCGCGGGGGACAGGGTCTATGGCTACACCTTC. It is translated as CASSAAGDRVYGYTF. The full variable domain, completed using reference TRBV19 and TRBJ1-2, is DGGITQSPKYLFRKEGQNVTLSCEQNLNHDAMYWYRQDPGQGLRLIYYSQIVNDFQKGDIAEGYSVSREKKESFPLTVTSAQKNPTAFYLCASSAAGDRVYGYTFGSGTRLTVV.

Many counts were recorded for this clonotype. The chain employs TRBV28 and TRBJ2-2, with a possible D match to TRBD2 (5 bases). Trimming pared 7 bases from V and 1 base from J, leaving 13 bases between. This CDR3 is built from 15 residues. Germline CDR1 MDHEN, CDR2 SYDVKM. The CDR3 reads CASKVSAGNTGELFF. CDR3 nucleotide sequence: TGTGCCAGCAAGGTATCCGCGGGGAACACCGGGGAGCTGTTTTTT.

J is TRBJ2-1 and V is TRBV5-1; D is ambiguous. V was cut by 4 bases and J by 0 bases, with 14 bases left in between. Germline loops: CDR1 SGHRS, CDR2 YFSETQ. The CDR3 extends over 16 amino acids. CDR3 protein: CASSPTIPSSYNEQFF. In DNA, the CDR3 is TGCGCCAGCAGCCCCACGATTCCCAGCTCCTACAATGAGCAGTTCTTC.

This clonotype has only a few counts. V usage is TRBV27 and J usage is TRBJ2-1; D is perhaps TRBD1 or TRBD2 (5 bases each). The V end lost 1 base, the J end lost 0 bases, and 7 bases lay between the germline ends. Germline loops: CDR1 MNHEY, CDR2 SMNVEV (reference sequence). The CDR3 contains 15 residues. CDR3 sequence (DNA): TGTGCCAGCAGTTTATGGGGGAGCTCCTACAATGAGCAGTTCTTC. It encodes CASSLWGSSYNEQFF.

This clonotype was counted ten times or more. The chain recombines TRBV2 with TRBJ2-7, with D maybe TRBD2 (5 bases). The CDR3 consists of 13 residues. In germline, CDR1 is SNHLY, CDR2 FYNNEI. Trimming removed 5 bases at V and 3 bases at J, with 11 bases between. CDR3 in amino acids: CASSRDYRYEQYF. The DNA of the CDR3 is TGTGCCAGCAGTCGGGATTACCGCTACGAGCAGTACTTC. The complete variable domain, with remaining parts taken from reference TRBV2 and TRBJ2-7, reads EPEVTQTPSHQVTQMGQEVILRCVPISNHLYFYWYRQILGQKVEFLVSFYNNEISEKSEIFDDQFSVERPDGSNFTLKIRSTKLEDSAMYFCASSRDYRYEQYFGPGTRLTVT.

This clonotype was counted at least ten times. The genes are TRBV13 and TRBJ2-5; D gene uncertain. Trimming stripped 0 bases from V and 0 bases from J, with 2 bases between. The germline gives CDR1 PRHDT, CDR2 FYEKMQ (reference sequence). CDR3 size: 13 residues. CDR3 coding DNA: TGTGCCAGCAGCTTAGGGGACCAAGAGACCCAGTACTTC. It is translated as CASSLGDQETQYF.

This clonotype was counted many times. V and J are TRBV7-2 and TRBJ1-3; no clear D. V was trimmed by 2 bases and J by 0 bases, leaving 5 bases between them. The CDR3 is 14 amino acids. Germline loops: CDR1 SGHTA, CDR2 FQGNSA. CDR3 coding DNA: TGTGCCAGCAGCTTAACTAACTCTGGAAACACCATATATTTT. Its protein product is CASSLTNSGNTIYF.